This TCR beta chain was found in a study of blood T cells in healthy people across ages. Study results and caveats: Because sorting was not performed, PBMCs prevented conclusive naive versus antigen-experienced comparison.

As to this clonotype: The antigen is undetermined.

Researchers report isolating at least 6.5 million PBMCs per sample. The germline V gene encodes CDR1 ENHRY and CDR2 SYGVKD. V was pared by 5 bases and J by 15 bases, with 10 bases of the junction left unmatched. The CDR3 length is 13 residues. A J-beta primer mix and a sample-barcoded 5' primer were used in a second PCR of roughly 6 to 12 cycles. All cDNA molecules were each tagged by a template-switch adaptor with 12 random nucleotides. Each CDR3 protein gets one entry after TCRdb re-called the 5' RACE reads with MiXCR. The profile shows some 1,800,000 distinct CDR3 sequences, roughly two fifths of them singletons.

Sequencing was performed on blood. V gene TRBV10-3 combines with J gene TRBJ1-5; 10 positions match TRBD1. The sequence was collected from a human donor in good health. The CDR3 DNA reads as TGTGCCATCAGTCCAACCGGGACAGGGGAGTGGCATTTT. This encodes CAISPTGTGEWHF.